This TCR beta chain was captured in a study of CD8 T cells in ankylosing spondylitis. Study-level points and caveats: Before this, some motif variants had been reported in reactive arthritis synovial fluid and blood.

5'-RACE, quantitative and with molecular barcodes, yielded the TCR beta libraries. TCRdb ran MiXCR on the 5' RACE reads and lists one entry per CDR3 protein. Of 200,000 to 300,000 distinct CDR3 sequences in the sample, 8.6% were seen once. The CDR3 totals 14 residues. The ends were cut back, 4 bases at V and 5 bases at J, with 15 bases in the middle. Germline CDR1 reads SGHRS; CDR2 reads YFSETQ. The table lists this clonotype with many counts. No antigen is known for it. Input material: blood, either unsorted or a sorted T cell fraction (not recorded which). This chain links TRBV5-1 with TRBJ2-5, with D possibly matching TRBD2 (5 bases). The TCR comes from a male donor with ankylosing spondylitis or in good health (not recorded which). CDR3 in amino acids: CASSPGPGEETQYF. CDR3 sequence (DNA): TGCGCCAGCAGCCCAGGACCCGGGGAGGAGACCCAGTACTTC.